One sample yielded the 2 T cell receptor beta chains listed below, sequenced in a study of blood T cell repertoires in COVID-19. Method: immunoSEQ multiplex PCR; TCRdb's copy keeps in-frame clones and lacks some. The table shows about 210,000 clones, with approximately 84% occurring only once. The sequenced material came from peripheral blood. These receptor sequences come from a woman between 45 and 60 years old with active or convalescent COVID-19.

This chain connects TRBV7-2 to TRBJ2-1; the match to TRBD2 covers 10 bases. Germline lookup yields CDR1 SGHTA and CDR2 FQGNSA. The CDR3 is 15 amino acids. After removal of 5 bases from V and 6 bases from J, the junction contained 7 bases not matched to a gene. Here the CDR3 DNA reads TGTGCCAGCAGCCTCTCCCTAGCGGGGGTCAATGAGCAGTTCTTC. It translates to CASSLSLAGVNEQFF.

The chain employs TRBV11-2 and TRBJ1-2, with 7 positions matching TRBD1. The CDR3 totals 14 residues. Germline loops: CDR1 SGHAT, CDR2 FQNNGV. Trimming cost V 1 base and J 6 bases; bases outside gene matches: 5. For the CDR3, the DNA is TGTGCCAGCAGCTTAGGACGACAGGGCGATGGCTACACCTTC. It encodes CASSLGRQGDGYTF.